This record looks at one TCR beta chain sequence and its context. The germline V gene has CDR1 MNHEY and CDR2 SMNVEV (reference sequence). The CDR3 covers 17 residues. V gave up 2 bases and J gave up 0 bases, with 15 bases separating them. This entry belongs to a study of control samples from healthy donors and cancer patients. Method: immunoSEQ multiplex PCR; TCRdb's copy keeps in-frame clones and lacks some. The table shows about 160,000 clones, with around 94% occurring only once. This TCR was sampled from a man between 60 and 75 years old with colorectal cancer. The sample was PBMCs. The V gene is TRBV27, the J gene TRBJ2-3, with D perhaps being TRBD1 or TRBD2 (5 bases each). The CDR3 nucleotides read TGTGCCAGCAGTTTAAAAGGGAGACAGACAAGCACAGATACGCAGTATTTT. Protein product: CASSLKGRQTSTDTQYF.